This T cell receptor (beta chain) was retrieved from a study of T cells in Graves' hyperthyroidism and ophthalmopathy (dated by TCRdb to between 2017 and 2020). Looking at the study overall: Peripheral blood was sampled at the time of initial diagnosis, prior to any treatment. TCR V-J signatures able to tell the groups apart were searched for in a discovery cohort of some 100 patients, of whom over 40 had Graves' ophthalmopathy and under 65 had stable Graves' hyperthyroidism. An independent validation cohort of under 20 hyperthyroidism patients and 17 patients who later progressed to ophthalmopathy tested prospective prediction of ophthalmopathy. The 100 or so discovery patients were randomly split 7:3 into training and test sets. Thyroid tissue and blood T-cell repertoires from six or seven Graves' hyperthyroidism patients were also compared in the study. After blood sampling, hyperthyroidism patients were treated with methimazole at a starting dose of 30 mg daily, and ophthalmopathy patients were treated with high-dose intravenous methylprednisolone. The paper describes TCR Vbeta CDR3 sequencing of 120 to 150 peripheral blood samples, made up of 43 ophthalmopathy patients, 70 to 75 hyperthyroidism patients and approximately 17 progressor patients. What the study reported, not specific to this receptor: Sample size was not statistically predetermined, and investigators were not blinded to group allocation. During validation, the model predicted progression to ophthalmopathy a median of approximately six months ahead of onset, with almost 71% sensitivity and 72% to 85% specificity. A 13 V-J signature model separated ophthalmopathy from stable hyperthyroidism, with about 90% sensitivity and around 84% specificity in cross-validation and 80%/75% in testing. Most expanded thyroid clonotypes (frequency above 0.001) were also detected in blood, suggesting blood repertoires may reflect thyroid immune responses.

TCR beta CDR3 regions were amplified from RNA transcripts. The first round of RT-PCR for the TCR CDR3 was performed with the HTBI primer set and the Qiagen OneStep RT-PCR kit. Libraries were constructed in a second round of multiplex PCR, after which size selection and purification were carried out. Sequencing of the libraries was done on an Illumina HiSeq2000 using paired-end 100 bp reads. In the source study's methods: SOAPnuke was used to process the raw data, throwing out any read that contained adapters or uncalled bases, had a mean Phred below 15, or lacked an exact constant-primer or identifier match. COPE v1.2.5 was used to merge the high-quality paired reads, and each unique nucleotide sequence was defined as a clonotype. MiTCR v1.1 was used to align the clonotypes against IMGT TRBV, TRBD and TRBJ reference segments. The analysis was restricted to V-J combinations with a frequency above 0.0001, which together covered 99% to 99.2% of the repertoires. A TCS score was defined as the ratio between F50 (clonal expansion) and ExV (chaos), using BLOSUM62-based TCRdist between CDR3 peptides within each V-J. Welch's t-statistics and random forest reduced around 520 V-J features to 13, which were used in a naive Bayes classifier (R e1071). Thyroid-blood repertoire similarity was quantified with the Morisita-Horn index. In-frame beta chains were kept once TCRdb had trimmed the public reads at Q25 with fastp and called clones with MiXCR. Identical CDR3 protein sequences are pooled into one entry, listed with their most common genes and DNA. The V and J calls and clone size come from TCRdb's table, not from the authors' own analysis. Counted in this sample were 45,000 to 75,000 distinct CDR3 sequences; around half of them appeared once. Of the sample, around an eighth falls within the top ten clones.

Trimming costs V 8 bases and J 5 bases, and their ends lie 12 bases apart. The CDR3 measures 12 amino acids from cysteine to phenylalanine. Kept here is only the CDR3 DNA, which spans 36 bases and is read in frame from base 1. The germline V gene (reference sequence) specifies LNHDA as CDR1 and SQIVND as CDR2. Details on this clonotype: Its recognized antigen is unknown. No much larger clone is present one base from it, and per-base qualities are unavailable.

Ophthalmopathy patients had moderately to severely active disease, Clinical Activity Score of at least 3, NOSPECS grade of at least 4, and duration under 3 months. The study excluded patients with uncontrolled infections, other autoimmune diseases, pregnancy or lactation. Diagnoses were based on clinical symptoms, serum thyroxine and TRAb, thyroid ultrasound and orbital computed tomography. PBMCs were isolated from 7.5 to 10 ml of fresh peripheral blood by Ficoll-Paque density gradient centrifugation. Trizol reagent was used to extract total RNA, and RNA quality was then checked on an Agilent 2100 Bioanalyzer.

The chain was built from TRBV19 and TRBJ1-1; perhaps TRBD1 is the D gene, with 6 bases matching. This receptor was taken from a woman under 40 with Graves' ophthalmopathy. Sample: blood. The CDR3 reads CASGAGETEAFF. The DNA is TGTGCCAGTGGGGCAGGGGAGACTGAAGCTTTCTTT.